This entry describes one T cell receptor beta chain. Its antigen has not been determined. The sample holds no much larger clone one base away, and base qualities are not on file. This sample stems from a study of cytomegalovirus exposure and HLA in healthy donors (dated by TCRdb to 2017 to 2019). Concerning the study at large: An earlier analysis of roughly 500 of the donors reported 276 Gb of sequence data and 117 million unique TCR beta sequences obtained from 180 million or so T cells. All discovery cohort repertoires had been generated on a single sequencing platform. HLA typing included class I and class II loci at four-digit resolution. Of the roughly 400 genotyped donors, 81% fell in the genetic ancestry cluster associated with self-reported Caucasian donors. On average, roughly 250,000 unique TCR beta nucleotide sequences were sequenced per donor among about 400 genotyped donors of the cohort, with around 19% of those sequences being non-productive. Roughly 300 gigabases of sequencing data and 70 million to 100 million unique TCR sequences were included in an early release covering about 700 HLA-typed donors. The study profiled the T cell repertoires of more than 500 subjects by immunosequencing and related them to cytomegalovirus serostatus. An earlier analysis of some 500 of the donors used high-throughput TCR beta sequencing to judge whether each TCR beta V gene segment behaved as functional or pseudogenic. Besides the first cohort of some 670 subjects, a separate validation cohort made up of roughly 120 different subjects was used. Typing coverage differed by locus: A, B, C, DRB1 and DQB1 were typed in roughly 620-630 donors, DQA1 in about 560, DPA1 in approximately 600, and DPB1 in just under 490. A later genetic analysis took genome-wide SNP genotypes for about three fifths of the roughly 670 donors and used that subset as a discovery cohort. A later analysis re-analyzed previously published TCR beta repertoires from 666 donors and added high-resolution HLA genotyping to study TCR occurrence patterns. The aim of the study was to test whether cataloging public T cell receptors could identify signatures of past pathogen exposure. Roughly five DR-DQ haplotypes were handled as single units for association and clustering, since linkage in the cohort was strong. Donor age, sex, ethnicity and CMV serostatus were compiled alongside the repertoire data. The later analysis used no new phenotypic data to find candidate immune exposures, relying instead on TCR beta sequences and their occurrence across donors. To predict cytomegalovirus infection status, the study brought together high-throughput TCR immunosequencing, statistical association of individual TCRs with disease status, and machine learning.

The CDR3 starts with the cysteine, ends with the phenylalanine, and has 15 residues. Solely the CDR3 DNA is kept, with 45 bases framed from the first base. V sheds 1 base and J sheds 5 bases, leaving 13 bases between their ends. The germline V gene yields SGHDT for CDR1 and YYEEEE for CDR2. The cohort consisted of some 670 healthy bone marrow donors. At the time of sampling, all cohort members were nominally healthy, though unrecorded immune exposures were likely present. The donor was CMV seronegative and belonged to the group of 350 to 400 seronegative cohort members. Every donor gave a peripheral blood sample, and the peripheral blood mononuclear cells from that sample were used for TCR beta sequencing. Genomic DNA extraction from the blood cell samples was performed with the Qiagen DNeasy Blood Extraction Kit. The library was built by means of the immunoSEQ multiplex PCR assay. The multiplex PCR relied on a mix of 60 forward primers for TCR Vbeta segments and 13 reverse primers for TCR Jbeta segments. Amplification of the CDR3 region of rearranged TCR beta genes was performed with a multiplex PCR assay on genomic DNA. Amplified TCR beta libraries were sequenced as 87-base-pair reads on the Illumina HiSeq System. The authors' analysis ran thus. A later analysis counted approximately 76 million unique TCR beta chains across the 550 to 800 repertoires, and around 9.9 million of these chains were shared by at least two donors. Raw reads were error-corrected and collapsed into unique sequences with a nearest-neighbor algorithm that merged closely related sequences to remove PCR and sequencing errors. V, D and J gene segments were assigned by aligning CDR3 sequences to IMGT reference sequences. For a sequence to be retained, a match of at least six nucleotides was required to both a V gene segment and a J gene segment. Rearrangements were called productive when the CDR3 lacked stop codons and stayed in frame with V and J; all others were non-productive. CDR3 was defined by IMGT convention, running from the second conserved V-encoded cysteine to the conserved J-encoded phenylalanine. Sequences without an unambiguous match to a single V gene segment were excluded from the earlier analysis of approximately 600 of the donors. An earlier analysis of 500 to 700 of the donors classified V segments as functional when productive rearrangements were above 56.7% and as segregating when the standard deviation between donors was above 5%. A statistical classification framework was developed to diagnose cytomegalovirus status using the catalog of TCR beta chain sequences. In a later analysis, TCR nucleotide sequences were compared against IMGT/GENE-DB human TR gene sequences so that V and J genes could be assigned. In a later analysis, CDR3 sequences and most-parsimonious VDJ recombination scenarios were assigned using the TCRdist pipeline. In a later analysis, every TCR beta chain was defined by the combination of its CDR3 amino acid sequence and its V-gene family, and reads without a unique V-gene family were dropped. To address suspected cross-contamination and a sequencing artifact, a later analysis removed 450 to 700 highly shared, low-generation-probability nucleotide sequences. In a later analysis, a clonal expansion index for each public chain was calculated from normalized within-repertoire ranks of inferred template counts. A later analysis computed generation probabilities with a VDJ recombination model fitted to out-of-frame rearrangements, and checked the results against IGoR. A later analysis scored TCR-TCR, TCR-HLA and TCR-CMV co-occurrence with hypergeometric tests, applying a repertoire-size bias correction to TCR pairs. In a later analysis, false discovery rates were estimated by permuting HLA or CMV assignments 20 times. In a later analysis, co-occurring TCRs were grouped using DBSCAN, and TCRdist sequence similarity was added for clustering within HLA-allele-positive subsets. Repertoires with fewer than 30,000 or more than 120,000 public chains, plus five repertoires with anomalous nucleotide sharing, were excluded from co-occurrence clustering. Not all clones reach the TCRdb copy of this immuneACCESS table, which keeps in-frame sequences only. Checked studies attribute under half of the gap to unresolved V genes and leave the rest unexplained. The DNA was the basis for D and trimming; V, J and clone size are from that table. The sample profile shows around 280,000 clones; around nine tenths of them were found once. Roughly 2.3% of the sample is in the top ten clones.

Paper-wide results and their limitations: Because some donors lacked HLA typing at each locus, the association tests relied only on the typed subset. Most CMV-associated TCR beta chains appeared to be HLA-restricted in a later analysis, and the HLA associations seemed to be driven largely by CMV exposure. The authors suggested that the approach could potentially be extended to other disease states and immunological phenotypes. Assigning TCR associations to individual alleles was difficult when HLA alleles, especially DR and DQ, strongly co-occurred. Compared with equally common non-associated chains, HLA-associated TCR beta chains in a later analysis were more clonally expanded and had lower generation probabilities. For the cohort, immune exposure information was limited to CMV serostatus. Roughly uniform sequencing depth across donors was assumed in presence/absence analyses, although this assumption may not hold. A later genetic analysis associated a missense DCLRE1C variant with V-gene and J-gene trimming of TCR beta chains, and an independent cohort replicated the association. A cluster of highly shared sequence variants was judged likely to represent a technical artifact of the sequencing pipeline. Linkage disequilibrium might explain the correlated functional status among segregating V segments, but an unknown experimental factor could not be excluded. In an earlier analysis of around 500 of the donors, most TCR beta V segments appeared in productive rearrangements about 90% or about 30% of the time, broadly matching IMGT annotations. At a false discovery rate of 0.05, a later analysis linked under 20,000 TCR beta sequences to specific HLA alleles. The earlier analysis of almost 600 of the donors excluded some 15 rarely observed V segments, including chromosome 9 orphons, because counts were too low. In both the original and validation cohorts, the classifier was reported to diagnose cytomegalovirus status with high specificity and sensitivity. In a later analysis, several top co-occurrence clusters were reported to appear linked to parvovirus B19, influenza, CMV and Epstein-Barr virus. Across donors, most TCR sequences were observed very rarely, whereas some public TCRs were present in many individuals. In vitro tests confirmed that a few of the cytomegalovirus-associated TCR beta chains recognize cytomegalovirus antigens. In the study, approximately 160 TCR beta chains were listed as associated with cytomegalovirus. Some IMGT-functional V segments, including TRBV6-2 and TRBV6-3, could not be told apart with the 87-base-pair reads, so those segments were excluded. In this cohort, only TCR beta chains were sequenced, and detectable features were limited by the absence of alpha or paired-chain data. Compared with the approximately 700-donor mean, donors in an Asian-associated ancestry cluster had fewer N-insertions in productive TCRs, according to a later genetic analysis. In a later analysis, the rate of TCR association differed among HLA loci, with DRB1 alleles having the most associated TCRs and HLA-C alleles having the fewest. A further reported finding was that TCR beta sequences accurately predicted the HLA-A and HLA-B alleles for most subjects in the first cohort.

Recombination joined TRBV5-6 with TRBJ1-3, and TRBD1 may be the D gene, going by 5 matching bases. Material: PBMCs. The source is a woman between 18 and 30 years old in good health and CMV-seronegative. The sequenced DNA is TGTGCCAGCAGCTTGAGGTGGGGACTCCGAAACACCATATATTTT. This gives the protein CASSLRWGLRNTIYF. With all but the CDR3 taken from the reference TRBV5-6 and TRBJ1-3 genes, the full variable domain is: DAGVTQSPTHLIKTRGQQVTLRCSPKSGHDTVSWYQQALGQGPQFIFQYYEEEERQRGNFPDRFSGHQFPNYSSELNVNALLLGDSALYLCASSLRWGLRNTIYFGEGSWLTVV.